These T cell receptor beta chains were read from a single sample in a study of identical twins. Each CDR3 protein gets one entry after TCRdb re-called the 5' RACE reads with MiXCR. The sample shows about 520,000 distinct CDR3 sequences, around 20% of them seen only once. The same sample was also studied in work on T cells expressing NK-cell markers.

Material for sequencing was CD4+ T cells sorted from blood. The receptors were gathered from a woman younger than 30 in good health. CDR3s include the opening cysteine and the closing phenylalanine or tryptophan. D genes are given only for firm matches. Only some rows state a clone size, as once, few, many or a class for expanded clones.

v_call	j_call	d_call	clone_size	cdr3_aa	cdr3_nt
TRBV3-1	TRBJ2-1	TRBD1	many	CASSRQGAKEQFF	TGTGCCAGCAGTCGTCAGGGGGCGAAGGAGCAGTTCTTC
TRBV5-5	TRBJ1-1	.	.	CASSFDGGRFEAFF	TGTGCCAGCAGCTTCGATGGGGGTAGGTTTGAAGCTTTCTTT
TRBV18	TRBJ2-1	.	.	CASNLEGHEQFF	TGTGCCAGCAACCTCGAGGGTCATGAGCAGTTCTTC
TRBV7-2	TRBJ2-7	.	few	CASSLSPQGSYEQYF	TGTGCCAGCAGCTTAAGTCCCCAGGGGTCCTACGAGCAGTACTTC
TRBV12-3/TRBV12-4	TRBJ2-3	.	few	CASSRGFTSTDTQYF	TGTGCCAGCAGCCGAGGGTTTACTAGCACAGATACGCAGTATTTT
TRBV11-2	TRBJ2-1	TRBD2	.	CASSTSGTSVYEQFF	TGTGCCAGCAGCACCTCCGGGACTAGCGTCTATGAGCAGTTCTTC
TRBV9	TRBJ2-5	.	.	CASSRGQPVVTQYF	TGTGCCAGCAGCAGAGGACAGCCTGTCGTGACCCAGTACTTC
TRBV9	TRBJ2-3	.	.	CASSVGRGPSTDTQYF	TGTGCCAGCAGCGTAGGACGGGGCCCTAGCACAGATACGCAGTATTTT
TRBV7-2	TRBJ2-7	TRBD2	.	CASSLASAGALSYEQYF	TGTGCCAGCAGCTTAGCGTCGGCGGGAGCCCTCTCCTACGAGCAGTACTTC
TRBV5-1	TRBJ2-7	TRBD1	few	CASSPTAGGSYEQYF	TGCGCCAGCAGCCCCACGGCAGGGGGCTCCTACGAGCAGTACTTC
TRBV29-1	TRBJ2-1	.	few	CSVETDSYNEQFF	TGCAGCGTGGAGACAGATTCCTACAATGAGCAGTTCTTC
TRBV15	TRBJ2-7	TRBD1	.	CATSRVPGQGSYEQYF	TGTGCCACCAGCAGAGTTCCGGGACAGGGATCCTACGAGCAGTACTTC
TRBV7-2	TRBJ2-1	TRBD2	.	CASSLRASGRYNEQFF	TGTGCCAGCAGCTTAAGGGCTAGCGGGAGGTACAATGAGCAGTTCTTC
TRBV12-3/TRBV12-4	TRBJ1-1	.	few	CASSFSGGAPRAFF	TGTGCCAGCAGTTTCTCGGGGGGGGCTCCGAGGGCTTTCTTT
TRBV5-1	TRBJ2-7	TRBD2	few	CASSSLGREGYYEQYF	TGCGCCAGCAGCTCCTTAGGGCGGGAGGGGTACTACGAGCAGTACTTC
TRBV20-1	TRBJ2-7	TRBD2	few	CSARGLAVYEQYF	TGCAGTGCTAGGGGACTAGCGGTCTACGAGCAGTACTTC
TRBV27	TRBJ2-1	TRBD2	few	CASSSLTSGFLNEQFF	TGTGCCAGCAGTAGCCTGACTAGCGGGTTCCTCAATGAGCAGTTCTTC
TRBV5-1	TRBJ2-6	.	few	CASSSRPGAGANVLTF	TGCGCCAGCAGCTCGCGCCCAGGTGCCGGGGCCAACGTCCTGACTTTC
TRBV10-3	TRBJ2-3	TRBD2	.	CAITRAGAGDAQYF	TGTGCCATCACCCGGGCGGGTGCGGGAGATGCGCAGTATTTT
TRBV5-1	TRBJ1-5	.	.	CASSADGSNQPQHF	TGCGCCAGCAGCGCGGACGGTAGCAATCAGCCCCAGCATTTT
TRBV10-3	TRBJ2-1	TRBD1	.	CAISQTGRAYNEQFF	TGTGCCATCAGTCAGACAGGGCGAGCTTACAATGAGCAGTTCTTC
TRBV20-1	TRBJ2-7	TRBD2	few	CSATPGLDIGGQYF	TGCAGTGCCACTCCGGGACTAGATATTGGCGGGCAGTACTTC
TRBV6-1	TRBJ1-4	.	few	CASSDHLPGLTNEKLFF	TGTGCCAGCAGTGACCACCTTCCAGGGCTAACTAATGAAAAACTGTTTTTT
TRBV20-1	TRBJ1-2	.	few	CSARHRTNYGYTF	TGCAGTGCTAGGCACCGAACTAACTATGGCTACACCTTC
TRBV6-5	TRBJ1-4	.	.	CASRDGGLIFF	TGTGCCAGCAGAGACGGGGGCTTGATCTTTTTT
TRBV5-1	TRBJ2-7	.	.	CASSPSAHSPYEQYF	TGCGCCAGCAGCCCCTCGGCCCATTCCCCCTACGAGCAGTACTTC